These T cell receptor beta chains were read from a single sample in a study of blood T cell repertoires in COVID-19. Sequenced by immunoSEQ multiplex PCR; TCRdb stores in-frame clones only, minus some. The profile shows roughly 250,000 clones, 88% of them singletons. Sample: peripheral blood. The receptor set was obtained from a middle-aged woman who had recovered from COVID-19. The CDR3 runs from the conserved cysteine through the conserved F or W.

V	CDR3
TRBV2	CASSEAVRGQDTQYF
TRBV2	CASSGQGKLGEQYF
TRBV9	CASSARDGYTF
TRBV9	CASSVGVGLAGGRSTDTQYF
TRBV5-1	CASSLWRIQETQYF
TRBV6-5	CASSYGGQVGEKLFF
TRBV27	CASSLSLTGGNTEAFF
TRBV6-7	CASSYIPNRAANTEAFF
TRBV9	CASSVDLAGVVNEQFF
TRBV7-2	CASSLAPDTGTGELFF
TRBV12-3/TRBV12-4	CASRGRYPGGYTF
TRBV19	CASSPPDEGGELFF
TRBV7-9	CASSFFGRALGELFF
TRBV19	CASSTRNRGKGQPQHF
TRBV6-5	CASSRGSPQHNEQFF
TRBV19	CASSPTPGRTEAFF
TRBV6-5	CASSPGGSTEAFF
TRBV3-1/TRBV3-2	CASSPGQPGANVLTF
TRBV4-3	CASSQESPGASGNTIYF
TRBV11-3	CASLHRGKNIQYF
TRBV27	CASSNSGGNTGELFF
TRBV11-2	CASSLGGGPGEPQHF
TRBV7-2	CASSSGTSPRRYF
TRBV21-1	CASSKFGAGLAEKETQYF
TRBV11-3	CASSLRYQETQYF
TRBV6-2/TRBV6-3	CASSYSGRYQPQHF
TRBV28	CASSLWSGGETQYF
TRBV4-2	CASSPPGAAGPGTGELFF
TRBV19	CASRATGSNEKLFF
TRBV9	CASSGRTPTQYNEQFF
TRBV5-4	CASSLGASDTYGYTF
TRBV27	CASSLGSPYNEQFF
TRBV6-2/TRBV6-3	CASSPQGGSTEAFF
TRBV13	CASSLGVGPGNTEAFF
TRBV6-2/TRBV6-3	CASSPTSGKGEQYF
TRBV9	CASSPQGGIGYTF
TRBV6-2/TRBV6-3	CASSPRAQRGEQFF
TRBV7-9	CASSPGGEKLFF
TRBV2	CASGQGPGSPLHF
TRBV9	CASSRSQGAYYNEQFF
TRBV4-3	CASSQDPGGDTEAFF
TRBV4-1	CASSQDSRVGGYTF
TRBV24-1	CATSPAGDRYGYTF
TRBV6-5	CATGVSGPYEQYF
TRBV5-5	CASIPVGTDTQYF
TRBV6-5	CASAAARNEKLFF
TRBV4-2	CASSQGQGDNSPLHF
TRBV18	CASSGQTLPQHF
TRBV24-1	CATSGLGGSGITDTQYF
TRBV28	CASSFWGTARGNEQFF
TRBV4-1	CASSQAGTGGGELFF
TRBV14	CASSLHYRAEAFF
TRBV3-1/TRBV3-2	CASSRRTANTEAFF